This TCR beta chain was observed in a study of patients and donors after allogeneic stem cell transplantation. Losses at the gene ends were 6 bases for V and 3 bases for J; bases not matched to a gene: 8. The CDR3 is made up of 14 amino acids. A single record per CDR3 protein comes from TCRdb applying MiXCR to the RT-PCR reads. Here the sample spans more than 850,000 distinct CDR3 sequences, roughly 17% being singletons. Source material: blood, either unsorted or a sorted T cell fraction (not recorded which). The chain recombines TRBV12-3 or TRBV12-4 with TRBJ2-7; TRBD1 aligns across 7 bases. This sequence originates from a human donor who was either an allogeneic HSCT recipient or a stem cell or donor lymphocyte infusion donor (not recorded which). It is not recorded whose cells these are; they may come from a transplant donor. This chain's CDR3 is CASSPLDRNYEQYF. As DNA, the CDR3 is TGTGCCAGCAGCCCGTTGGACAGGAACTACGAGCAGTACTTC.